What follows are 11 T cell receptor beta chains derived from one specimen sequenced in a study of patients and donors after allogeneic stem cell transplantation. MiXCR was run by TCRdb on the RT-PCR reads, yielding one entry per CDR3 protein. The table shows 200,000 to 250,000 distinct CDR3 sequences, with roughly an eighth occurring only once. Material: blood, either unsorted or a sorted T cell fraction (not recorded which). Source of these receptors: a human donor who was either an allogeneic HSCT recipient or a stem cell or donor lymphocyte infusion donor (not recorded which). It is not recorded whose cells these are; they may come from a transplant donor.

This clonotype was seen a handful of times. This chain links TRBV5-1 with TRBJ1-2; D gene unclear. CDR3 length equals 14 residues. Germline lookup yields CDR1 SGHRS and CDR2 YFSETQ. Here the CDR3 reads CATTPGHGNYGYTF. The DNA of the CDR3 is TGCGCTACTACCCCGGGCCACGGGAATTATGGCTACACCTTC.

The chain carries TRBV5-1 and TRBJ2-7, with D possibly matching TRBD2 (6 bases). Germline assignment: CDR1 SGHRS and CDR2 YFSETQ. Between the trimmed V and J ends, which lost 0 bases and 3 bases, there was a span of 19 bases. The CDR3 runs 17 residues. The CDR3 protein is CASSLADGGGLGYEQYF. The CDR3 DNA sequence: TGCGCCAGCAGCTTGGCTGATGGGGGAGGTCTTGGCTACGAGCAGTACTTC.

This clonotype has just a few counts. The chain is built from TRBV12-3 or TRBV12-4 and TRBJ1-2; D is undetermined. Trimming removed 7 bases at V and 5 bases at J, with 17 bases between. This CDR3 contains 14 residues. Here the CDR3 DNA reads TGTGCCAGCAACGGGTGGGGTTCGGGGTATGGCTACACCTTC. This encodes CASNGWGSGYGYTF.

This clonotype was detected ten times or more. The rearrangement joins TRBV11-2 to TRBJ2-5; D is unclear. The V gene lost 2 bases and the J gene lost 0 bases, with 10 bases spanning the gap. There are 15 residues in the CDR3. CDR1 SGHAT and CDR2 FQNNGV come from the germline V gene. In DNA form, the CDR3 reads TGTGCCAGCAGCTTAAATAGGGCTTACCAAGAGACCCAGTACTTC. It encodes CASSLNRAYQETQYF.

The V and J genes are TRBV29-1 and TRBJ2-5; TRBD2 agrees at 11 bases. In germline, CDR1 is SQVTM, CDR2 ANQGSEA. The CDR3 has 18 residues. The ends lost 7 bases at V and 2 bases at J; junction bases unmatched: 18. Written as DNA, the CDR3 is TGCAGCGCGCCCACACCGGTCCCGGGACTAGCGGCACAAGAGACCCAGTACTTC. It translates to CSAPTPVPGLAAQETQYF.

The table lists this clonotype with a few counts. The chain uses TRBV20-1 and TRBJ2-1; D is ambiguous. The CDR3 is made up of 13 amino acids. Looked up from germline, CDR1 is DFQATT and CDR2 is SNEGSKA (reference sequence). V was pared by 5 bases and J by 5 bases, with 13 bases between. CDR3 loop: CSADRRSDNEQFF. In nucleotides, the CDR3 is TGCAGTGCTGATAGAAGGTCGGACAATGAGCAGTTCTTC.

This clonotype was counted a few times. This sequence joins TRBV20-1 and TRBJ2-7; 9 bases are shared with TRBD2. The CDR3 spans 14 residues. Germline CDR1 DFQATT, CDR2 SNEGSKA (reference sequence). The V and J ends lost 0 bases and 6 bases, in that order; junction bases with no gene match: 6. In DNA form, the CDR3 reads TGCAGTGCTAGAGATCCGGGACTAGCCTCCGAGCAGTACTTC. Its translation is CSARDPGLASEQYF.

J is TRBJ2-1 and V is TRBV20-1; D possibly corresponds to TRBD1 (6 bases). This CDR3 spans 13 amino acids. Germline CDR1 DFQATT, CDR2 SNEGSKA (reference sequence). Trimming removed 5 bases at V and 2 bases at J, with 10 bases between. The DNA for the CDR3 is TGCAGTGCTGGGGGCCAGACCTACAATGAGCAGTTCTTC. Its protein is CSAGGQTYNEQFF.

The chain uses TRBV10-3 and TRBJ1-4, with 7 bases fitting TRBD1. Unmatched junction bases numbered 19, after V lost 10 bases and J lost 5 bases. The CDR3 is 17 amino acids. Germline V lookup: CDR1 ENHRY, CDR2 SYGVKD. The CDR3 loop reads CATQTGIVAGQNEKLFF. The CDR3 region has the DNA TGTGCCACCCAGACAGGGATCGTGGCAGGACAAAATGAAAAACTGTTTTTT.

The chain links TRBV2 to TRBJ2-7; 8 bases are a match to TRBD1. The germline CDR1 and CDR2 sequences are SNHLY and FYNNEI. The V segment lost 4 bases and the J segment 0 bases; nucleotides outside the gene matches: 2. The CDR3 is made up of 14 amino acids. The CDR3: CASSGDRSSYEQYF. The CDR3 DNA reads TGTGCCAGCAGTGGGGACAGGAGCTCCTACGAGCAGTACTTC.

The sample holds a few counts of this clonotype. The gene calls are TRBV20-1 and TRBJ2-5; TRBD2 matches 12 bases. Germline V gene sequence: CDR1 DFQATT, CDR2 SNEGSKA (reference sequence). With V trimmed by 2 bases and J by 1 base, 2 bases remained unmatched. The CDR3 loop spans 15 amino acids. CDR3 DNA sequence: TGCAGTGCTAGACCGGGACTAGCGGGCCAAGAGACCCAGTACTTC. Translated: CSARPGLAGQETQYF.